This entry features one T cell receptor (beta chain) sequence. Its antigen is as yet unknown. The data originate from a study of cytomegalovirus exposure and HLA in healthy donors. In the PCR, 60 Vbeta and 13 Jbeta primers were used. The table came from immunoSEQ multiplex PCR; TCRdb's copy has only in-frame clones and leaves some out. The profile shows 50,000 to 65,000 clones, roughly 85% of them singletons. Study findings and constraints: Excluded were some V segments that proved indistinguishable, including TRBV6-2 and TRBV6-3. Previously analyzed data showed that most TCR beta V segments were productive at a frequency of about 87% or about 30%. An analysis was carried out later, and it reportedly showed fewer N-insertions in an Asian-associated ancestry cluster than the approximately 700-donor mean.

Germline values: CDR1 MDHEN, CDR2 SYDVKM. V dropped 6 bases and J dropped 7; count of bases not matched to a gene: 17. The CDR3 has 16 amino acids. At sampling all donors were nominally healthy, likely with unrecorded immune exposures. V gene TRBV28 combines with J gene TRBJ1-2; 7 bases are a match to TRBD1. The sample consisted of PBMCs. The receptor's source is a woman between 18 and 29 years old in good health and CMV-seronegative. CDR3 region: CASRGQTRRYASGYTF. The CDR3 region has the DNA TGTGCCAGCAGGGGACAGACAAGACGCTATGCTTCTGGCTACACCTTC.